The 26 T cell receptor beta chains listed next were all sequenced from one sample in a study of technical replicates of blood from several donors. Clones were sequenced by immunoSEQ multiplex PCR, and TCRdb holds only the in-frame ones, with some missing. Counted here are about 80,000 clones, around 91% occurring once; the ten biggest clones make up roughly 0.38%. Specimen: T cells isolated from PBMCs. The receptors shown here come from a human donor in good health.

The chain uses TRBV7-9 and TRBJ1-1; D is uncertain. Germline values: CDR1 SEHNR, CDR2 FQNEAQ (reference sequence). With 5 bases removed from V and 4 bases from J, the gap between germline ends came to 14 bases. The CDR3 is made up of 14 amino acids. The CDR3 region has the DNA TGTGCCAGCAGCCCCCCCCTGGAGCTCACTGAAGCTTTCTTT. Residues: CASSPPLELTEAFF.

V and J are TRBV11-2 and TRBJ1-4; the D gene is possibly TRBD1 (5 bases). The V and J ends lost 1 base and 5 bases respectively, with 11 bases between them. Germline CDR1 is SGHAT and CDR2 is FQNNGV. The CDR3 length is 15 residues. CDR3 sequence reads: CASSLGGGLNEKLFF. For the CDR3, the DNA is TGTGCCAGCAGCTTAGGGGGGGGATTAAATGAAAAACTGTTTTTT.

The chain carries TRBV19 and TRBJ1-1; maybe TRBD1 (5 bases). Germline CDR1 reads LNHDA; CDR2 reads SQIVND (reference sequence). V was shortened by 1 base and J by 6 bases, with 15 bases between the two germline ends. The CDR3 runs to 15 residues. The CDR3 loop is CASSIGVGGGAEAFF. CDR3 nucleotides: TGTGCCAGTAGTATAGGGGTCGGCGGGGGGGCTGAAGCTTTCTTT.

The chain uses TRBV11-2 and TRBJ2-7, with D maybe TRBD1 (6 bases). The CDR3 length is 14 residues. The V end was cut by 3 bases, the J end by 4 bases, with 13 bases between. The V gene's germline CDR1 is SGHAT and CDR2 FQNNGV. DNA for the CDR3: TGTGCCAGCAGCTTGCCGGGACAAATGTACGAGCAGTACTTC. It codes for CASSLPGQMYEQYF.

The chain links TRBV7-9 to TRBJ2-3; a weak D match, TRBD2 (5 bases). The CDR3 spans 14 residues. The germline gives CDR1 SEHNR, CDR2 FQNEAQ (reference sequence). Trimming cost V 7 bases and J 5 bases, with 16 bases left between them. The CDR3 DNA sequence: TGTGCCAGCACCCAACTAGGCGCCGGAGATACGCAGTATTTT. It is translated as CASTQLGAGDTQYF. Full variable domain (outside the CDR3, taken from reference TRBV7-9 and TRBJ2-3): DTGVSQNPRHKITKRGQNVTFRCDPISEHNRLYWYRQTLGQGPEFLTYFQNEAQLEKSRLLSDRFSAERPKGSFSTLEIQRTEQGDSAMYLCASTQLGAGDTQYFGPGTRLTVL.

The chain joins TRBV18 to TRBJ2-3; TRBD2 might be the D (5 bases). The CDR3 is made up of 14 amino acids. Germline V gene data show CDR1 as KGHSH and CDR2 as LQKENI. V was clipped by 3 bases and J by 2 bases, with 9 bases between them. CDR3 bases: TGTGCCAGCTCACCCGGGGTGACCACAGATACGCAGTATTTT. Amino acid sequence: CASSPGVTTDTQYF.

This rearrangement joins TRBV10-3 to TRBJ2-5, with D maybe TRBD2 (6 bases). Germline values: CDR1 ENHRY, CDR2 SYGVKD. V lost 8 bases, J lost 9 bases, and 22 bases lay in between. This CDR3 is 14 amino acids long. This chain's CDR3 is CAIRPGDQRLAQYF. In DNA form, the CDR3 reads TGTGCCATCCGTCCGGGGGATCAGAGATTGGCCCAGTACTTC.

V is TRBV18 and J is TRBJ1-1; 8 positions agree with TRBD1. The CDR3 consists of 18 residues. The ends lost 1 base at V and 2 bases at J; junction bases unmatched: 12. Germline V lookup: CDR1 KGHSH, CDR2 LQKENI. The CDR3 sequence: CASSPQYRGQGFNTEAFF. CDR3 coding DNA: TGTGCCAGCTCACCACAATATCGAGGACAGGGTTTTAACACTGAAGCTTTCTTT.

The chain employs TRBV19 and TRBJ1-4; TRBD1 is a possible D gene (6 bases). The CDR3 sequence is 13 residues long. The V end lost 10 bases, the J end lost 8 bases, and 17 bases lay between the germline ends. From germline, CDR1 is LNHDA and CDR2 SQIVND (reference sequence). CDR3 DNA sequence: TGTGCCACCAGGCGGGGGCGCCTCGAAAAACTGTTTTTT. Translating it yields CATRRGRLEKLFF.

A few counts support this clone. The V gene is TRBV10-3, the J gene TRBJ1-1; no firm D call. Per germline, CDR1 ENHRY and CDR2 SYGVKD. Deletions cut 10 bases from V and 0 bases from J, with 21 bases between. This CDR3 comprises 16 residues. DNA for the CDR3: TGTGCCAGTACTAGGGCGAGATCGTCCCTGAACACTGAAGCTTTCTTT. Translated: CASTRARSSLNTEAFF.

This chain joins TRBV27 and TRBJ2-1; 9 positions match TRBD1. CDR1 is MNHEY and CDR2 is SMNVEV in the germline V gene (reference sequence). The V and J ends lost 0 bases and 8 bases, in that order; junction bases with no gene match: 8. CDR3 size: 16 residues. CDR3 bases: TGTGCCAGCAGTTTATCGGGACAGGGAAATTGGCATGAGCAGTTCTTC. It codes for CASSLSGQGNWHEQFF.

The V call is TRBV27, the J call TRBJ2-1, with 8 bases lining up with TRBD2. V was pared by 7 bases and J by 6 bases, with 8 bases of the junction left unmatched. The CDR3 covers 14 residues. The germline V gene has CDR1 MNHEY and CDR2 SMNVEV (reference sequence). The CDR3 loop reads CASTLAGTVNEQFF. The CDR3 coding sequence is TGTGCCAGCACCTTAGCGGGGACTGTCAATGAGCAGTTCTTC.

The chain combines TRBV4-3 with TRBJ2-7; TRBD2 agrees at 8 bases. Germline trimming cut 3 bases from V and 2 bases from J; bases unmatched to any gene: 6. CDR1 is LGHNA and CDR2 is YSLEER in the germline V gene. CDR3 length: 15 residues. CDR3 DNA sequence: TGCGCCAGCAGCCAGCTTCCGGGACTAGCCTACGAGCAGTACTTC. This encodes CASSQLPGLAYEQYF.

The chain joins TRBV5-1 to TRBJ2-5; TRBD1 aligns across 9 bases. V gave up 4 bases and J gave up 1 base; unmatched junction bases: 2. The CDR3 is 14 amino acids. Germline lookup yields CDR1 SGHRS and CDR2 YFSETQ. The CDR3 region has the DNA TGCGCCAGCAGCAGGACAGGGGCCCAAGAGACCCAGTACTTC. It is translated as CASSRTGAQETQYF.

The rearrangement uses TRBV28 and TRBJ1-5; D is ambiguous. This CDR3 comprises 15 residues. CDR1 MDHEN and CDR2 SYDVKM come from the germline V gene. Trimming removed 5 bases at V and 2 bases at J, with 13 bases between. The CDR3 loop is CASSQRGQGNQPQHF. The CDR3 DNA reads TGTGCCAGCAGTCAGCGCGGGCAGGGCAATCAGCCCCAGCATTTT.

CDR3 protein: CASSLYTGTSETVTGELFF. The CDR3 DNA follows: TGTGCCAGCAGTCTTTATACCGGGACTAGCGAGACGGTCACCGGGGAGCTGTTTTTT. V and J are TRBV27 and TRBJ2-2; 10 bases line up with TRBD2. The CDR3 has 19 amino acids. The germline V gene has CDR1 MNHEY and CDR2 SMNVEV (reference sequence). Trimming cost V 5 bases and J 4 bases; bases outside gene matches: 16.

The chain couples TRBV4-3 to TRBJ2-7; 9 nucleotides agree with TRBD2. Trimming took 4 bases from V and 5 from J; bases not matched to a gene: 9. This CDR3 region has 15 residues. Germline assignment: CDR1 LGHNA and CDR2 YSLEER. The DNA of the CDR3 is TGCGCCAGCAGCCCAACTTCGGGACTAGCTAACGAGCAGTACTTC. It specifies CASSPTSGLANEQYF.

This chain links TRBV13 with TRBJ2-5; 11 nucleotides match TRBD1. Gene TRBJ2-7 matches the end of the DNA better, so the J call may be wrong. This CDR3 has 15 residues. The V gene's germline CDR1 is PRHDT and CDR2 FYEKMQ (reference sequence). The CDR3 sequence is CASSLEGTGGSEQYF. Written as DNA, the CDR3 is TGTGCCAGCAGCTTAGAGGGGACAGGGGGTTCCGAGCAGTACTTC.

V gene TRBV19 combines with J gene TRBJ2-5; TRBD2 agrees at 9 bases. CDR1 and CDR2 (germline): LNHDA, SQIVND (reference sequence). The CDR3 loop spans 15 amino acids. With 6 bases clipped from V and 5 bases from J, the junction kept 10 bases outside the gene matches. CDR3 nucleotides: TGTGCCAGTAGATCGTCGCGGGAGGGCAGGGAGACCCAGTACTTC. As protein: CASRSSREGRETQYF.

The chain carries TRBV20-1 and TRBJ2-5; the D is unclear. There are 11 residues in the CDR3. From germline, CDR1 is DFQATT and CDR2 SNEGSKA (reference sequence). Trimming stripped 6 bases from V and 0 bases from J, with 5 bases between. CDR3 region: CSADNQETQYF. CDR3 bases: TGCAGTGCAGACAACCAAGAGACCCAGTACTTC.

The chain is built from TRBV6-1 and TRBJ2-4; 9 bases fit TRBD2. Losses at the gene ends were 3 bases for V and 0 bases for J; bases not matched to a gene: 6. The germline gives CDR1 MNHNS, CDR2 SASEGT. This CDR3 spans 17 amino acids. CDR3 sequence reads: CASSDLAGRLAKNIQYF. In DNA form, the CDR3 reads TGTGCCAGCAGTGACCTAGCGGGACGGCTAGCCAAAAACATTCAGTACTTC.

This clone was observed a single time. The chain joins TRBV28 to TRBJ1-2; 8 bases agree with TRBD1. Germline-derived CDR1 and CDR2 are MDHEN and SYDVKM. V lost 4 bases, J lost 0 bases, and 7 bases stayed unmatched. The CDR3 totals 16 residues. The CDR3: CASSWGQVSANYGYTF. DNA for the CDR3: TGTGCCAGCAGTTGGGGACAGGTCTCAGCTAACTATGGCTACACCTTC.

This clone has a single count. The J gene is TRBJ1-2, the V gene TRBV27; TRBD1 agrees at 7 bases. The CDR3 length is 13 residues. J was trimmed by 7 bases and V by 8 bases; bases with no gene match: 10. CDR1 MNHEY and CDR2 SMNVEV come from the germline V gene (reference sequence). This CDR3 is CASWKTGLGGYTF. The CDR3 DNA is TGTGCCAGCTGGAAGACAGGGCTTGGTGGCTACACCTTC.

The rearrangement uses TRBV6-5 and TRBJ2-1; TRBD2 aligns across 7 bases. Germline lookup yields CDR1 MNHEY and CDR2 SVGAGI. The CDR3 is 15 amino acids. V lost 10 bases to trimming and J lost 5 bases; unmatched junction nucleotides: 14. As DNA, the CDR3 is TGTGCCACTGTTGACGGGCGGGAGACCCACAATGAGCAGTTCTTC. Protein sequence: CATVDGRETHNEQFF.

The chain links TRBV28 to TRBJ2-1, with a weak D call TRBD1 (6 bases). Germline V gene lookup returns CDR1 MDHEN and CDR2 SYDVKM. Trimming pared 1 base from V and 5 bases from J, leaving 12 bases between. The CDR3 sequence is 15 residues long. The CDR3 coding sequence is TGTGCCAGCAGTTTATTGGATCGGGACAACAATGAGCAGTTCTTC. Protein sequence: CASSLLDRDNNEQFF. Combining the CDR3 with reference TRBV28 and TRBJ2-1 gives the whole variable domain DVKVTQSSRYLVKRTGEKVFLECVQDMDHENMFWYRQDPGLGLRLIYFSYDVKMKEKGDIPEGYSVSREKKERFSLILESASTNQTSMYLCASSLLDRDNNEQFFGPGTRLTVL.

The gene calls are TRBV6-5 and TRBJ1-2; 7 bases line up with TRBD1. Trimming took 6 bases from V and 5 from J; bases not matched to a gene: 3. Germline CDR1 MNHEY, CDR2 SVGAGI. There are 12 residues in the CDR3. CDR3 sequence reads: CASSRQGYGYTF. The DNA for the CDR3 is TGTGCCAGCAGCAGACAGGGATATGGCTACACCTTC.